This T cell receptor beta chain stems from a study of cytomegalovirus exposure and HLA in healthy donors. PCR involved 60 Vbeta and 13 Jbeta primers. The data were produced by immunoSEQ multiplex PCR, yet TCRdb's version contains in-frame clones alone and is incomplete. The data show 55,000 to 80,000 clones, with approximately 74% seen just once and 20% to 25% held by the top ten. This clone was detected once. The antigen remains undetermined. Study results and caveats: An analysis done earlier found most TCR beta V segments productive about 87% or about 30% of the time.

V dropped 2 bases and J dropped 5 bases, with 24 bases sitting between them. CDR3 length: 19 amino acids. Looked up from germline, CDR1 is MGHRA and CDR2 is YSYEKL. This TCR was sampled from a woman aged 30 to 39 in good health and CMV-seropositive. The sequenced sample consisted of PBMCs. The chain carries TRBV4-1 and TRBJ1-4, with D unclear. In nucleotides, the CDR3 is TGCGCCAGCAGCCAAAGGCTAGGCGTTGCGCGGGTCCTGAATGAAAAACTGTTTTTT. As protein: CASSQRLGVARVLNEKLFF.